This entry concerns a single T cell receptor beta chain. Antigen specificity is unknown. This may stem from a read error, because a much larger clone lies one nucleotide away. Semi-nested PCR with Nested Universal Primer A followed constant-region reverse priming of full-length variable regions. TCRdb independently ran MiXCR on the 5' RACE reads; one entry per CDR3 protein. The sample shows about 57,000 distinct CDR3 sequences, about 26% of them seen only once. Tregs were sorted as CD4+CD25+CD127-/low cells. CDR3 length equals 15 residues. Germline V gene sequence: CDR1 SEHNR, CDR2 FQNEAQ (reference sequence). The study's findings and limits: Tumor Tregs overlapped most with tumor, then blood, naive CD4+ cells. Tumor memory CD4+ T cell TCR gene usage was found to cluster with blood and lymph node memory CD4+ cells and with lymph node naive CD4+ cells. The larger cohort examined one V-J beta rearrangement, not whole repertoires.

Sample: tumor-infiltrating Tregs sorted from the breast tumor. The V call is TRBV7-9, the J call TRBJ2-1, with TRBD2 matching 13 bases. The receptor was derived from a female donor with breast cancer. This CDR3 is CASGKTSGRVNGQFF. As DNA, the CDR3 is TGTGCCAGCGGAAAAACTAGCGGGAGGGTTAATGGGCAGTTCTTC.